The clone carrying this T cell receptor beta chain was counted many times. Per the germline V gene, CDR1 is SGHVS and CDR2 is FNYEAQ. The CDR3 is 14 amino acids. V was pared by 3 bases and J by 4 bases, with 13 bases between. The data belong to a study of identical twins. Via MiXCR, TCRdb re-called the 5' RACE reads, giving one row per CDR3 protein. The repertoire consists of a few hundred thousand distinct CDR3 sequences, with nearly 9.5% occurring once and the leading ten covering around 7.1%. These data were also reused for a study on yellow fever vaccine responses in identical twins.

J is TRBJ2-7 and V is TRBV7-6; D may match TRBD1 or TRBD2 (6 bases each). The sample taken for sequencing was CD8+ T cells sorted from blood. The clonotype comes from a woman in her late teens or twenties in good health. The CDR3 loop reads CASSLGGTGYEQYF. The CDR3 DNA reads TGTGCCAGCAGCTTGGGGGGAACAGGGTACGAGCAGTACTTC.